A single sample gave rise to the 21 T cell receptor beta chains below, sequenced in a study of T cell responses to AZD1222 COVID-19 vaccine. Method: immunoSEQ multiplex PCR; TCRdb's copy keeps in-frame clones and lacks some. The sample yields fewer than 130,000 clones, around 94% seen once. Sample: peripheral blood, taken on day 0 of AZD1222 vaccination. The receptors were gathered from an adult in good health.

The CDR3 DNA sequence: TGTGCCAGCAGTTACCCCAGACAGGGGATAATGAGGGGAACTGAAGCTTTCTTT. Translated, it gives CASSYPRQGIMRGTEAFF. This chain uses TRBV6-2 or TRBV6-3 with TRBJ1-1; TRBD1 matches 8 bases. The CDR3 is 18 residues long. CDR1 is MNHEY, CDR2 SVGEGT, per germline. V was clipped by 2 bases and J by 5 bases; unmatched bases: 16.

V and J are TRBV10-1 and TRBJ1-1, with no clear D. The germline V gene encodes CDR1 WNHNN and CDR2 SYGVQD (reference sequence). This CDR3 is 14 amino acids long. Trimming removed 0 bases at V and 4 bases at J, with 9 bases between. CDR3 nucleotides: TGCGCCAGCAGTGAGTCAAGGGCGCGCACTGAAGCTTTCTTT. This gives the protein CASSESRARTEAFF.

The rearrangement uses TRBV11-3 and TRBJ2-7; 10 nucleotides align to TRBD2. The germline CDR1 and CDR2 sequences are SGHNT and YENEEA. The CDR3 spans 15 residues. V lost 5 bases to trimming and J lost 4 bases; unmatched junction nucleotides: 8. CDR3 nucleotide sequence: TGTGCCAGCAGCAAACGGAGCGGGGGGGCTTACGAGCAGTACTTC. This gives the protein CASSKRSGGAYEQYF.

This clone was detected once. The chain is built from TRBV19 and TRBJ1-1, with D uncertain. The CDR3 is made up of 13 amino acids. Trimming took 5 bases from V and 3 from J, leaving 10 bases between them. In germline, CDR1 is LNHDA, CDR2 SQIVND (reference sequence). This CDR3 is CASSLGQHTEAFF. In nucleotides, the CDR3 is TGTGCCAGTAGTCTCGGTCAGCACACTGAAGCTTTCTTT.

The chain carries TRBV24-1 and TRBJ2-1; 11 nucleotides agree with TRBD2. This CDR3 is 16 amino acids long. Germline-derived CDR1 and CDR2 are KGHDR and SFDVKD. The J segment lost 7 bases and the V segment lost 0 bases, leaving 4 bases of the junction unmatched. The CDR3 sequence is CATSDLTSGSLNEQFF. In DNA form, the CDR3 reads TGTGCCACCAGTGATTTGACTAGCGGGAGTCTGAATGAGCAGTTCTTC.

This chain connects TRBV10-3 to TRBJ1-5; unclear D gene. Germline V gene sequence: CDR1 ENHRY, CDR2 SYGVKD. The V gene lost 0 bases and the J gene lost 3 bases, with 6 bases spanning the gap. CDR3 size: 14 residues. The CDR3 DNA reads as TGTGCCATCAGTGAGTCGGGGATCAATCAGCCCCAGCATTTT. Translation gives CAISESGINQPQHF.

The chain combines TRBV12-3 or TRBV12-4 with TRBJ1-2, with D tentatively TRBD1 (6 bases). V lost 10 bases, J lost 2 bases, and 11 bases lay in between. The length of the CDR3 is 12 residues. Here the CDR3 DNA reads TGTGCCACCCTCGACAGGAACTATGGCTACACCTTC. Residues: CATLDRNYGYTF.

This clone was seen just once. This chain joins TRBV11-3 and TRBJ1-2; D not certain. Germline CDR1 reads SGHNT; CDR2 reads YENEEA. CDR3 length: 13 amino acids. Trimming stripped 5 bases from V and 2 bases from J, with 9 bases between. The CDR3 reads CASSLGPNYGYTF. In DNA, the CDR3 is TGTGCCAGCAGCCTCGGGCCGAACTATGGCTACACCTTC. Variable domain in full (rest from reference TRBV11-3 and TRBJ1-2): EAGVVQSPRYKIIEKKQPVAFWCNPISGHNTLYWYLQNLGQGPELLIRYENEEAVDDSQLPKDRFSAERLKGVDSTLKIQPAELGDSAVYLCASSLGPNYGYTFGSGTRLTVV.

V and J are TRBV28 and TRBJ1-4; D is uncertain. CDR1 and CDR2 (germline): MDHEN, SYDVKM. V was trimmed by 6 bases and J by 7 bases, leaving 6 bases between them. CDR3 size: 11 residues. CDR3 DNA sequence: TGTGCCAGCAGCCGTGCTGAAAAACTGTTTTTT. This gives the protein CASSRAEKLFF.

The rearrangement uses TRBV11-2 and TRBJ1-6; maybe TRBD1 (5 bases). Between the trimmed V and J ends, which lost 5 bases and 12 bases, there was a span of 14 bases. This CDR3 contains 13 residues. Germline values: CDR1 SGHAT, CDR2 FQNNGV. The CDR3 loop reads CASSGRGVGPLHF. The CDR3 DNA sequence: TGTGCCAGCAGCGGAAGGGGAGTAGGACCCCTCCACTTT.

This chain uses TRBV4-1 with TRBJ1-1; D is unresolved. Germline-derived CDR1 and CDR2 are MGHRA and YSYEKL. The CDR3 runs 13 residues. V lost 1 base, J lost 7 bases, and 10 bases lay in between. CDR3 protein: CASSQARLFEAFF. The CDR3 coding sequence is TGCGCCAGCAGCCAAGCAAGACTATTTGAAGCTTTCTTT.

This chain uses TRBV27 with TRBJ1-2; D uncertain. The germline gives CDR1 MNHEY, CDR2 SMNVEV (reference sequence). This CDR3 has 13 amino acids. V shed 5 bases and J shed 2 bases, with 9 bases lying between them. The CDR3 is CASSDTLNYGYTF. As DNA, the CDR3 is TGTGCCAGCAGTGACACGTTAAACTATGGCTACACCTTC.

The genes are TRBV12-3 or TRBV12-4 and TRBJ1-1; no firm D call. The CDR3 sequence is 12 residues long. Trimming shortened V by 3 bases and J by 12 bases, and 14 bases separated the two germline ends. In DNA, the CDR3 is TGTGCCAGCAGTTTTTCGGACCGGGAGACTTTCTTT. This encodes CASSFSDRETFF.

The V and J genes are TRBV11-1 and TRBJ2-1; D is ambiguous. CDR3 length: 14 amino acids. Germline CDR1 is SGHAT and CDR2 is FQDESV (reference sequence). Trimming stripped 4 bases from V and 1 base from J, with 8 bases between. In DNA, the CDR3 is TGTGCCAGCAGCTCCCTTCGGTCCTACAATGAGCAGTTCTTC. Translation gives CASSSLRSYNEQFF.

The chain couples TRBV9 to TRBJ1-5, with no clear D. This CDR3 has 13 residues. CDR1 is SGDLS, CDR2 YYNGEE, per germline. The germline V and J ends were trimmed by 0 bases and 4 bases, with 5 bases remaining between them. The CDR3 region is CASSVAVNQPQHF. The CDR3 nucleotides read TGTGCCAGCAGCGTAGCGGTAAATCAGCCCCAGCATTTT.

V and J are TRBV7-9 and TRBJ1-2; 7 bases align to TRBD1. The CDR3 has 15 residues. Germline V gene sequence: CDR1 SEHNR, CDR2 FQNEAQ (reference sequence). The ends lost 2 bases at V and 0 bases at J; junction bases unmatched: 3. CDR3 region: CASSLSRGPNYGYTF. The CDR3 nucleotides read TGTGCCAGCAGCTTAAGTAGGGGGCCTAACTATGGCTACACCTTC.

V usage is TRBV29-1 and J usage is TRBJ1-1; D unresolved. The CDR3 is 12 residues long. The V end was cut by 6 bases, the J end by 7 bases, with 15 bases between. The germline V gene encodes CDR1 SQVTM and CDR2 ANQGSEA. The CDR3 DNA follows: TGCAGCGTGTGGCAGGCTCGACTTGAAGCTTTCTTT. It encodes CSVWQARLEAFF.

This chain links TRBV5-1 with TRBJ2-7; a weak D match, TRBD1 (6 bases). The CDR3 spans 17 residues. Trimming pared 0 bases from V and 2 bases from J, leaving 18 bases between. The V gene's germline CDR1 is SGHRS and CDR2 YFSETQ. For the CDR3, the DNA is TGCGCCAGCAGCTTGGCCTATCCAGGGGCTCCCCCCTACGAGCAGTACTTC. Residues: CASSLAYPGAPPYEQYF.

The V call is TRBV28, the J call TRBJ1-5, with D possibly TRBD1 on 5 matching bases. CDR1 and CDR2 from the germline V gene are MDHEN and SYDVKM. The ends were cut back, 3 bases at V and 3 bases at J, with 12 bases in the middle. This CDR3 region has 15 residues. CDR3 DNA: TGTGCCAGCAGTTTGGGGCAGGGCTCCAATCAGCCCCAGCATTTT. It yields the protein CASSLGQGSNQPQHF.

The chain carries TRBV19 and TRBJ1-4; D gene unclear. V shed 7 bases and J shed 7 bases, with 25 bases lying between them. The CDR3 runs 17 residues. Germline lookup yields CDR1 LNHDA and CDR2 SQIVND (reference sequence). The CDR3 protein is CASIHNPSAVGGEKLFF. The CDR3, as DNA: TGTGCCAGTATCCACAACCCGTCGGCAGTGGGAGGTGAAAAACTGTTTTTT.

The CDR3 nucleotides read TGTGCCATCAGGGAAGGACAAGCGAACACTGAAGCTTTCTTT. Translation gives CAIREGQANTEAFF. This chain joins TRBV10-3 and TRBJ1-1; the D gene is possibly TRBD1 (5 bases). CDR1 is ENHRY and CDR2 is SYGVKD in the germline V gene. The CDR3 length is 14 residues. V was shortened by 6 bases and J by 1 base, with 12 bases between the two germline ends.